This T cell receptor (beta chain) was profiled in a study of spatial heterogeneity in lung cancer. On the study more broadly: When follow-up PBMC samples existed, they were sequenced (at a median of about two years after resection). Compared with alpha-chain sequences, beta-chain sequences were consistently detected in greater numbers.

This clonotype occurred many times. The antigen is not known. General observations from the study: Circulating ubiquitous expanded tumor TCRs were observed more frequently at resection than at follow-up.

The length of the CDR3 is 13 residues. V was trimmed by 0 bases and J by 1 base, leaving 6 bases between them. In germline, CDR1 is GTSNPN, CDR2 SVGIG (reference sequence). In the library, each TCR cDNA molecule bore its own unique molecular identifier. TCRdb analysed the 5' RACE reads with MiXCR anew, one entry per CDR3 protein. The sample carries 20,000 to 30,000 distinct CDR3 sequences, 4.5% to 7.5% recorded once. As for time point: blood at routine non-recurrence follow-up after resection. Whole RNA from tumor, nontumor lung or frozen PBMC was sequenced unsorted. The gene calls are TRBV30 and TRBJ1-1; D gene ambiguous. The origin of this receptor is a male donor with early-stage non-small cell lung cancer. This specimen was PBMCs, taken at follow-up. CDR3 sequence: CAWSVRGNTEAFF. As DNA, the CDR3 is TGTGCCTGGAGTGTCCGGGGGAACACTGAAGCTTTCTTT. The full variable domain, rest sourced from reference TRBV30 and TRBJ1-1, is SQTIHQWPATLVQPVGSPLSLECTVEGTSNPNLYWYRQAAGRGLQLLFYSVGIGQISSEVPQNLSASRPQDRQFILSSKKLLLSDSGFYLCAWSVRGNTEAFFGQGTRLTVV.